The sequence of this TCR beta chain was determined in a study of blood T cell repertoires in COVID-19. For the study at large: There were acute and convalescent COVID-19 samples, and they came from the United States, Italy and Spain. Sample material is recorded as cDNA or gDNA derived from T cells, B-cell-depleted T cells, or PBMCs.

As handled by the study authors: Counts of nucleated cells, estimated from reference gene primer amplification, were obtained. Libraries were prepared by immunoSEQ multiplex PCR; TCRdb keeps only in-frame clonotypes and omits some of them. V and J calls and clone size follow that table, whereas D and trimming were derived from the DNA. The sample has a few hundred thousand clones, roughly nine tenths seen once; the top ten hold roughly 5.8%. The CDR3 covers 14 residues. CDR1 is SGHRS and CDR2 is YFSETQ in the germline V gene. The V gene lost 2 bases and the J gene lost 2 bases, with 11 bases spanning the gap.

This sequence was found in a man between 60 and 70 years old with acute or convalescent COVID-19. J is TRBJ2-7 and V is TRBV5-1; TRBD1 is a possible D gene (5 bases). The source material was peripheral blood. CDR3 DNA: TGCGCCAGCAGCTTCGGACAAGGCACCTACGAGCAGTACTTC. Translated, it gives CASSFGQGTYEQYF.